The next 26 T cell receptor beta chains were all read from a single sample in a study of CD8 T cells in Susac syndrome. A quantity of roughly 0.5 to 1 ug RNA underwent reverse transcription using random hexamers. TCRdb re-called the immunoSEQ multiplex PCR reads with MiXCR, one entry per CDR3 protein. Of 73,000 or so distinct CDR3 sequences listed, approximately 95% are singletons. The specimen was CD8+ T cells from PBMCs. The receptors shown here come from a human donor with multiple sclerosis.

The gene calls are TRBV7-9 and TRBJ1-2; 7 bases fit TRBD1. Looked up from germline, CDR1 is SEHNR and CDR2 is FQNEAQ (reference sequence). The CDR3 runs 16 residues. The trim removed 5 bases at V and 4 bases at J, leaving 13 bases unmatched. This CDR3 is CASSRDRLDDGYGYTF. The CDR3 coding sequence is TGTGCCAGCAGCCGGGACAGACTCGACGACGGCTATGGCTACACCTTC. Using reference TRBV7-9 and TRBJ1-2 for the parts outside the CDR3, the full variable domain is DTGVSQNPRHKITKRGQNVTFRCDPISEHNRLYWYRQTLGQGPEFLTYFQNEAQLEKSRLLSDRFSAERPKGSFSTLEIQRTEQGDSAMYLCASSRDRLDDGYGYTFGSGTRLTVV.

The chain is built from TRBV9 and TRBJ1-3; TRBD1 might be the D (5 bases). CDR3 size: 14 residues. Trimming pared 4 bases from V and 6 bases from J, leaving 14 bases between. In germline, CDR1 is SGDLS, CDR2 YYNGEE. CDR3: CASSPGGDENTIYF. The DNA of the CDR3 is TGTGCCAGCAGCCCTGGGGGTGACGAAAACACCATATATTTT.

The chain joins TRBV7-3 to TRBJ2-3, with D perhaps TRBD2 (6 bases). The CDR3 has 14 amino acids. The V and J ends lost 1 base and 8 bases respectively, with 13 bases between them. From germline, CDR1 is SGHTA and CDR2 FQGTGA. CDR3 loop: CASSLNGPEGTQYF. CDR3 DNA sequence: TGTGCCAGCAGCTTAAATGGGCCGGAGGGTACGCAGTATTTT. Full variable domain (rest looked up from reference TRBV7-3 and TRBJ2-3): GAGVSQTPSNKVTEKGKYVELRCDPISGHTALYWYRQSLGQGPEFLIYFQGTGAADDSGLPNDRFFAVRPEGSVSTLKIQRTERGDSAVYLCASSLNGPEGTQYFGPGTRLTVL.

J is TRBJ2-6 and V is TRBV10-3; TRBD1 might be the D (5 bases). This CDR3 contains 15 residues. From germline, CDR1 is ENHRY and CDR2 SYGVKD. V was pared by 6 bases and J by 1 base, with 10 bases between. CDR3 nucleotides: TGTGCCATCAGGGACACAGCGTCTGGGGCCAACGTCCTGACTTTC. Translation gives CAIRDTASGANVLTF.

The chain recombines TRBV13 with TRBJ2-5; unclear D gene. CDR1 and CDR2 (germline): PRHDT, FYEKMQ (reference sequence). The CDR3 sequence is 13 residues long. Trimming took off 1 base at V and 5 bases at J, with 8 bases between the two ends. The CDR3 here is CASSLEHTETQYF. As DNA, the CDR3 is TGTGCCAGCAGCTTAGAACATACGGAGACCCAGTACTTC.

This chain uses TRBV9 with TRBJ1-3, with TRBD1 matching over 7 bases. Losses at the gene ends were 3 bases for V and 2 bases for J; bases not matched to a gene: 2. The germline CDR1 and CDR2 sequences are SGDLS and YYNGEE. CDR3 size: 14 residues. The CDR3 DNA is TGTGCCAGCAGCGGAGGGACAGCTGGAAACACCATATATTTT. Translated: CASSGGTAGNTIYF.

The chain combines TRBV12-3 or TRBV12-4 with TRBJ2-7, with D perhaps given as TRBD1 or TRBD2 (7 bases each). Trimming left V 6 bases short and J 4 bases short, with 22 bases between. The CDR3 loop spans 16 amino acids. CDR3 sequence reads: CASSPRGGQTIYEQYF. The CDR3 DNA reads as TGTGCCAGCAGCCCGAGGGGGGGACAGACTATATACGAGCAGTACTTC.

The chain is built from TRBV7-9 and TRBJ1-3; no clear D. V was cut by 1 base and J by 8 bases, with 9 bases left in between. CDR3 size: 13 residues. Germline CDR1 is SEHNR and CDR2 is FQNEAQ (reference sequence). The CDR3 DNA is TGTGCCAGCAGCTTAGGACCGGGAGACACCATATATTTT. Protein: CASSLGPGDTIYF.

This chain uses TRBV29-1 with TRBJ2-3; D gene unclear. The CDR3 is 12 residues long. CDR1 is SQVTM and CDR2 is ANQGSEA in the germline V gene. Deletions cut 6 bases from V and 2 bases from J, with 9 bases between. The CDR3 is CSVFPVTDTQYF. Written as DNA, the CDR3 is TGCAGCGTCTTCCCAGTCACAGATACGCAGTATTTT.

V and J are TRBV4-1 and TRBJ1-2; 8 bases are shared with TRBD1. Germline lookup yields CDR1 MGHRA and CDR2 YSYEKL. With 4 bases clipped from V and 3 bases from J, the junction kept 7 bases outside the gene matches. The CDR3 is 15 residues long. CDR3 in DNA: TGCGCCAGCAGCCCTTTCGGACAGGGTGACTATGGCTACACCTTC. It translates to CASSPFGQGDYGYTF.

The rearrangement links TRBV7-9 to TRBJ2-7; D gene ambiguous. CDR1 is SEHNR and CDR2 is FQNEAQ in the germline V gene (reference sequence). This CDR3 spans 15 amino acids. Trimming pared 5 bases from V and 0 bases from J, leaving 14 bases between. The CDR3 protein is CASSPTPSPSYEQYF. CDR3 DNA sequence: TGTGCCAGCAGCCCAACCCCCAGTCCCTCCTACGAGCAGTACTTC.

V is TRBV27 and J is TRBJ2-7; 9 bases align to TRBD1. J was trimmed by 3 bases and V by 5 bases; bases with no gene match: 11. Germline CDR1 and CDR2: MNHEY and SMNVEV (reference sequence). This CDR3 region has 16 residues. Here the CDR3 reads CASSGHLTGGLYEQYF. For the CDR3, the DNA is TGTGCCAGCAGTGGGCACCTGACAGGGGGTCTCTACGAGCAGTACTTC.

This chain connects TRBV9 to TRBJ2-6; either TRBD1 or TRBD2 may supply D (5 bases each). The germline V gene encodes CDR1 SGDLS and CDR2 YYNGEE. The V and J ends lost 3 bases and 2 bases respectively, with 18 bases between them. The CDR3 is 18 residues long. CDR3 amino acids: CASSGGRAPLAGANVLTF. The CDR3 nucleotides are TGTGCCAGCAGCGGGGGACGGGCCCCCCTCGCTGGGGCCAACGTCCTGACTTTC.

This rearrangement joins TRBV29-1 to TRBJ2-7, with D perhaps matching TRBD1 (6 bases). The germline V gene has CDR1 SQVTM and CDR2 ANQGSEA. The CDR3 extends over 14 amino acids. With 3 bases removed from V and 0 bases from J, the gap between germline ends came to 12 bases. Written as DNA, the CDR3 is TGCAGCGTTGAGGGACACCCGAGCTCCTACGAGCAGTACTTC. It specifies CSVEGHPSSYEQYF.

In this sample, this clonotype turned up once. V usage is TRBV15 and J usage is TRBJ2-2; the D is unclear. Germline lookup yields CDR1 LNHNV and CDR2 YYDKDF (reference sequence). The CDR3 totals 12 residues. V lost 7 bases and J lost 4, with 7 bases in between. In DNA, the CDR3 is TGTGCCACCACTCGGCGCACCGGGGAGCTGTTTTTT. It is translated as CATTRRTGELFF.

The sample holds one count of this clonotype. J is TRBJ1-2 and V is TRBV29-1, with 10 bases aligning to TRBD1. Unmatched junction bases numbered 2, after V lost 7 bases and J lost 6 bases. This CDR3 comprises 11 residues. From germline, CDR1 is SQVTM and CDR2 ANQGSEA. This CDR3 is CSGGTGDGYTF. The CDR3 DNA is TGCAGCGGAGGGACAGGGGATGGCTACACCTTC.

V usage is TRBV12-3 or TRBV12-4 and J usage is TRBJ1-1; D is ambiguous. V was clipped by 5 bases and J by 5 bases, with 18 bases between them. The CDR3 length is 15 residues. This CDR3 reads CASSIPWLTGTEAFF. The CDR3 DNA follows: TGTGCCAGCAGTATCCCCTGGCTCACCGGGACTGAAGCTTTCTTT.

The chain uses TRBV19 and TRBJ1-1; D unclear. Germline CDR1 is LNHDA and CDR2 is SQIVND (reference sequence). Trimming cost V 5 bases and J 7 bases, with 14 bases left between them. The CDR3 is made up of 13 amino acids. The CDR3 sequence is CASSFSEASEAFF. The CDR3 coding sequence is TGTGCCAGTAGTTTTAGTGAAGCGAGTGAAGCTTTCTTT.

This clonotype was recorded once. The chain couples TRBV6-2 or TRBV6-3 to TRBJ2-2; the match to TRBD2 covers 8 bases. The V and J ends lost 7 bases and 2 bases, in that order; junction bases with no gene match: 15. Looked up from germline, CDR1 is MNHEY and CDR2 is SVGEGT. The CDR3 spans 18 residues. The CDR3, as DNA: TGTGCCAGCATAACGCTAGCGGGCCATGCACGTAACACCGGGGAGCTGTTTTTT. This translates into CASITLAGHARNTGELFF.

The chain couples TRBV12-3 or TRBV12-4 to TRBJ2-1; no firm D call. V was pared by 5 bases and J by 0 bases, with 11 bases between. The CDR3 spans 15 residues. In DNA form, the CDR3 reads TGTGCCAGCAGTCCCGCGGCCGCCTCCTACAATGAGCAGTTCTTC. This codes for CASSPAAASYNEQFF.

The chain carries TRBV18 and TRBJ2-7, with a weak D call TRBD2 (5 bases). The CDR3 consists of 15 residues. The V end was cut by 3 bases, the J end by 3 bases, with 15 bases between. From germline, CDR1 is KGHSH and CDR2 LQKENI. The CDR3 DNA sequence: TGTGCCAGCTCACCGATCCAGTTAGCGAGCTACGAGCAGTACTTC. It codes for CASSPIQLASYEQYF.

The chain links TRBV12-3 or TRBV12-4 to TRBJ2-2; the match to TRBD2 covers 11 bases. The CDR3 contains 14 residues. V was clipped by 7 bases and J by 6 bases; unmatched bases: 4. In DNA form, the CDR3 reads TGTGCCAGCACCAAACTAGCGGGGGCCGGGGAGCTGTTTTTT. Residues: CASTKLAGAGELFF.

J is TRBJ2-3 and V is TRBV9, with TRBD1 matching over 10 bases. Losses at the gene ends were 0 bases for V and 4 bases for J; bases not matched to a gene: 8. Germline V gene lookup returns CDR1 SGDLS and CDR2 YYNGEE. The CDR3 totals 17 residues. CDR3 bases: TGTGCCAGCAGCGTAGAGGCAAGGACAGGGGGTGCAGATACGCAGTATTTT. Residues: CASSVEARTGGADTQYF.

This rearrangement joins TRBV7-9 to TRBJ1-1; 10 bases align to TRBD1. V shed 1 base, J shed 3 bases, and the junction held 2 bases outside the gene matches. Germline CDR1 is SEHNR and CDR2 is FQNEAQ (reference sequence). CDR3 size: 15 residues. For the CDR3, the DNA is TGTGCCAGCAGCTTAGGACAGGGGGCTCACACTGAAGCTTTCTTT. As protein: CASSLGQGAHTEAFF.

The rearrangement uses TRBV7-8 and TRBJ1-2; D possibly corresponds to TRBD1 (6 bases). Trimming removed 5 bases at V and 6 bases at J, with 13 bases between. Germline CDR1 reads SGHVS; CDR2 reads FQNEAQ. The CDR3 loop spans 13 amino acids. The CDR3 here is CASSARGGDGYTF. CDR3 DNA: TGTGCCAGCAGCGCCCGGGGGGGCGATGGCTACACCTTC.

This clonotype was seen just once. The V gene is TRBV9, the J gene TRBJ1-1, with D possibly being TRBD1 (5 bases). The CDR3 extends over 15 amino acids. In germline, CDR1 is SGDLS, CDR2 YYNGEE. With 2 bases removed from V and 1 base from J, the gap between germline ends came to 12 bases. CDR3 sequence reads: CASSVGGGTNTEAFF. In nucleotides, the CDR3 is TGTGCCAGCAGCGTCGGAGGAGGGACGAACACTGAAGCTTTCTTT. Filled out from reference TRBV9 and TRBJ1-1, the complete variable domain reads DSGVTQTPKHLITATGQRVTLRCSPRSGDLSVYWYQQSLDQGLQFLIQYYNGEERAKGNILERFSAQQFPDLHSELNLSSLELGDSALYFCASSVGGGTNTEAFFGQGTRLTVV.